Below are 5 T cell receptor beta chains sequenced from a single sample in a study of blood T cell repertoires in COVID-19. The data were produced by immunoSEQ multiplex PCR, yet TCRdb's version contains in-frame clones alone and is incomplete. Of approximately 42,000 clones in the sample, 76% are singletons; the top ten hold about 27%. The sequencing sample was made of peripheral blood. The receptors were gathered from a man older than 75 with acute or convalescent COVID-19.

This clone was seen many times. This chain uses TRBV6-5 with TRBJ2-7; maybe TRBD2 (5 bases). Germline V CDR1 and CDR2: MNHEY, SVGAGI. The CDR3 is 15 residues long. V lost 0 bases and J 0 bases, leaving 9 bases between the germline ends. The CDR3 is CASSYSAGPSYEQYF. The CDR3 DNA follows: TGTGCCAGCAGTTACTCGGCGGGCCCCTCCTACGAGCAGTACTTC.

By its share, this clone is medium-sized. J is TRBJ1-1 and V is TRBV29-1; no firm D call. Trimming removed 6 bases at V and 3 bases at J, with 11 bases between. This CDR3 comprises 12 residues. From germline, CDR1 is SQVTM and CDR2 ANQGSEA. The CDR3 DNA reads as TGCAGCGTCCGGACTATGGACACTGAAGCTTTCTTT. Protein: CSVRTMDTEAFF.

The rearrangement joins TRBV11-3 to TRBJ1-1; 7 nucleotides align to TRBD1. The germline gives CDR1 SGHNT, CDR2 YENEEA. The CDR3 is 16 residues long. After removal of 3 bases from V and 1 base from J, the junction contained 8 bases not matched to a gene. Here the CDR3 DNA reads TGTGCCAGCAGCTTTAAGGGGGCGGTGTGGAACACTGAAGCTTTCTTT. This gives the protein CASSFKGAVWNTEAFF.

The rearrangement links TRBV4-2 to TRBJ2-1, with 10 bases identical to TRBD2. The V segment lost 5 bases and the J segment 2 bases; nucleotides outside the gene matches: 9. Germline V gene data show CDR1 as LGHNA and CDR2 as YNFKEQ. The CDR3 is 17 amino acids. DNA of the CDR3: TGTGCCAGCAGCAAGGGAGGACTAGCGGCAACCTACAATGAGCAGTTCTTC. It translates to CASSKGGLAATYNEQFF.

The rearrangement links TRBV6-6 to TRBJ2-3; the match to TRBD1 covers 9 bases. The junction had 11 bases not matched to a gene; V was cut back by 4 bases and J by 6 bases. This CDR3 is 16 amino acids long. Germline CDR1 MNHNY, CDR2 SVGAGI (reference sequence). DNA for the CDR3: TGTGCCAGCAGTTTTCCCTCCGGGACAGGGTACGATACGCAGTATTTT. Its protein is CASSFPSGTGYDTQYF.